The 19 T cell receptor beta chains in this list originate from one sample, sequenced in a study of a mutant IDH1 vaccine in newly diagnosed glioma (dated by TCRdb to about 2021). The time point label, as the study defines it: baseline, week 1 (first vaccination visit). The treatment or condition label here, explained by the study, means: pre-vaccination baseline after standard-of-care therapy. Library preparation used the immunoSEQ multiplex PCR assay. TCRdb provides this immuneACCESS table in a form limited to in-frame rearrangements. Some clones are lacking; in checked studies, under half of them reflect an unresolved V gene, and why the rest are absent is not known. For this sample there are approximately 54,000 clones; roughly 80% appear just once. Roughly a fifth of the sample comes from the top ten. This material consisted of PBMCs, taken from a glioma patient treated with radiotherapy, temozolomide or both. These TCRs come from a man aged 18 to 29 with glioma.

The chain links TRBV30 to TRBJ1-1; D uncertain. Between the trimmed V and J ends, which lost 6 bases and 1 base, there was a span of 15 bases. Germline-derived CDR1 and CDR2 are GTSNPN and SVGIG (reference sequence). The CDR3 is made up of 14 amino acids. CDR3 protein: CACKQTIKNTEAFF. CDR3 in DNA: TGTGCCTGCAAACAGACTATTAAGAACACTGAAGCTTTCTTT.

The chain couples TRBV29-1 to TRBJ1-5, with 7 bases fitting TRBD1. CDR1 and CDR2 from the germline V gene are SQVTM and ANQGSEA. This CDR3 spans 15 amino acids. J was trimmed by 4 bases and V by 4 bases; bases with no gene match: 10. The chain's CDR3 is CSVVLGGTANQPQHF. CDR3 coding DNA: TGCAGCGTTGTACTTGGGGGGACAGCAAATCAGCCCCAGCATTTT.

V gene TRBV15 combines with J gene TRBJ2-1, with 16 bases aligning to TRBD2. The V and J ends lost 5 bases and 8 bases, in that order; junction bases with no gene match: 6. CDR3 length: 16 amino acids. The V gene's germline CDR1 is LNHNV and CDR2 YYDKDF (reference sequence). CDR3 in amino acids: CATSRGTSGRGHEQFF. In DNA, the CDR3 is TGTGCCACCAGCCGTGGGACTAGCGGGAGGGGTCATGAGCAGTTCTTC.

This sequence joins TRBV6-5 and TRBJ2-7; 10 bases are shared with TRBD2. V shed 8 bases and J 4 bases; nucleotides not matched to a gene: 11. Germline assignment: CDR1 MNHEY and CDR2 SVGAGI. This CDR3 has 15 amino acids. CDR3 amino acids: CASSNGASGRYEQYF. For the CDR3, the DNA is TGTGCCAGCTCTAACGGGGCTAGCGGGAGATACGAGCAGTACTTC.

V and J are TRBV4-1 and TRBJ1-4; 8 nucleotides agree with TRBD1. This CDR3 comprises 18 residues. V shed 1 base, J shed 4 bases, and the junction held 11 bases outside the gene matches. Germline values: CDR1 MGHRA, CDR2 YSYEKL. DNA for the CDR3: TGCGCCAGCAGCCAAGGGGTTGGGCAGGGGGCGCATAATGAAAAACTGTTTTTT. The encoded protein is CASSQGVGQGAHNEKLFF.

The chain carries TRBV13 and TRBJ2-7; D gene unclear. The CDR3 totals 14 residues. V was clipped by 2 bases and J by 6 bases, with 14 bases between them. Germline V lookup: CDR1 PRHDT, CDR2 FYEKMQ (reference sequence). The CDR3 DNA sequence: TGTGCCAGCAGCTTACGGGTCTGGCGAGGCGAGCAGTACTTC. Its protein product is CASSLRVWRGEQYF.

The chain carries TRBV9 and TRBJ2-3; TRBD2 matches at 10 bases. The CDR3 spans 15 residues. Unmatched junction bases numbered 4, after V lost 2 bases and J lost 4 bases. Germline CDR1 SGDLS, CDR2 YYNGEE. The CDR3 DNA follows: TGTGCCAGCAGCGTCAGCGGGAGGGTGCCAGATACGCAGTATTTT. This translates into CASSVSGRVPDTQYF.

This chain joins TRBV9 and TRBJ2-2, with D possibly TRBD1 on 5 matching bases. The CDR3 covers 16 residues. With 2 bases removed from V and 1 base from J, the gap between germline ends came to 12 bases. Germline-derived CDR1 and CDR2 are SGDLS and YYNGEE. The CDR3 here is CASSVWEGVNTGELFF. The CDR3 DNA reads as TGTGCCAGCAGCGTTTGGGAAGGGGTGAACACCGGGGAGCTGTTTTTT.

V usage is TRBV30 and J usage is TRBJ1-2; 9 nucleotides agree with TRBD1. The CDR3 length is 15 residues. The germline V gene encodes CDR1 GTSNPN and CDR2 SVGIG (reference sequence). J lost 4 bases, V lost 3 bases, and 9 bases had no gene match. The CDR3 sequence: CAWRSRDRAIYGYTF. CDR3 in DNA: TGTGCCTGGAGGTCCCGGGACAGGGCTATCTATGGCTACACCTTC.

J is TRBJ1-3 and V is TRBV19; D is undetermined. The V gene lost 5 bases and the J gene lost 1 base, with 12 bases spanning the gap. Germline loops: CDR1 LNHDA, CDR2 SQIVND (reference sequence). The CDR3 is 15 amino acids. The CDR3 sequence is CASSGKDGSGNTIYF. The CDR3 DNA reads as TGTGCCAGTAGTGGTAAGGACGGATCTGGAAACACCATATATTTT. The whole variable domain, filled in from reference TRBV19 and TRBJ1-3, reads DGGITQSPKYLFRKEGQNVTLSCEQNLNHDAMYWYRQDPGQGLRLIYYSQIVNDFQKGDIAEGYSVSREKKESFPLTVTSAQKNPTAFYLCASSGKDGSGNTIYFGEGSWLTVV.

The V and J genes are TRBV29-1 and TRBJ2-5; 12 bases are shared with TRBD1. Trimming cost V 4 bases and J 4 bases; bases outside gene matches: 7. The V gene's germline CDR1 is SQVTM and CDR2 ANQGSEA. This CDR3 is built from 15 residues. The DNA of the CDR3 is TGCAGCGTTGTCCGGGACAGGGGGCGGGCAGAGACCCAGTACTTC. This gives the protein CSVVRDRGRAETQYF.

V and J are TRBV9 and TRBJ1-3, with D unclear. The CDR3 spans 14 residues. CDR1 SGDLS and CDR2 YYNGEE come from the germline V gene. V lost 4 bases to trimming and J lost 4 bases, with 12 bases between them. CDR3 bases: TGTGCCAGCAGCCCGGGTCGGTCCGGAAACACCATATATTTT. Its protein product is CASSPGRSGNTIYF.

This clone was recorded a few times. The rearrangement joins TRBV5-1 to TRBJ2-7, with 9 positions matching TRBD1. The germline gives CDR1 SGHRS, CDR2 YFSETQ. CDR3 length: 12 amino acids. V lost 5 bases, J lost 5 bases, and 2 bases stayed unmatched. The CDR3 loop reads CASRWTGDEQYF. The DNA of the CDR3 is TGCGCCAGCAGGTGGACAGGGGACGAGCAGTACTTC.

This clone has a single count. The chain employs TRBV28 and TRBJ1-5, with 11 bases identical to TRBD1. Germline lookup yields CDR1 MDHEN and CDR2 SYDVKM. This CDR3 is 17 amino acids long. V shed 5 bases, J shed 1 base, and the junction held 7 bases outside the gene matches. DNA for the CDR3: TGTGCCAGCAGTCTAAACGGACAGGGGGCAAGCAATCAGCCCCAGCATTTT. Translation gives CASSLNGQGASNQPQHF.

The chain combines TRBV10-1 with TRBJ2-3; TRBD2 aligns across 14 bases. Germline CDR1 reads WNHNN; CDR2 reads SYGVQD (reference sequence). This CDR3 contains 21 residues. J gave up 1 base and V 0 bases, and 12 bases lay outside the gene matches. The CDR3 nucleotides are TGCGCCAGCAGTGAGTCTCCGCCGGGACTAGCGGGGGCTCTTTGCACAGATACGCAGTATTTT. It encodes CASSESPPGLAGALCTDTQYF.

A single count supports this clone. The gene calls are TRBV19 and TRBJ1-2, with TRBD1 identical over 9 bases. The junction had 8 bases not matched to a gene; V was cut back by 1 base and J by 8 bases. From germline, CDR1 is LNHDA and CDR2 SQIVND (reference sequence). This CDR3 spans 15 amino acids. The CDR3 spells CASSIGLTGGHGYTF. Written as DNA, the CDR3 is TGTGCCAGTAGTATAGGCCTAACAGGGGGCCACGGCTACACCTTC.

The rearrangement uses TRBV4-2 and TRBJ2-3, with 8 bases fitting TRBD2. CDR1 is LGHNA and CDR2 is YNFKEQ in the germline V gene. V gave up 1 base and J gave up 2 bases; unmatched junction bases: 2. The length of the CDR3 is 15 residues. The CDR3 DNA follows: TGTGCCAGCAGCCAAGGCGGGGGGCACACAGATACGCAGTATTTT. This sequence encodes CASSQGGGHTDTQYF.

This chain joins TRBV2 and TRBJ2-2; D gene unclear. The V end lost 4 bases, the J end lost 3 bases, and 6 bases lay between the germline ends. The germline V gene has CDR1 SNHLY and CDR2 FYNNEI. The CDR3 contains 13 residues. CDR3 region: CASSVRDTGELFF. CDR3 DNA: TGTGCCAGCAGTGTACGGGACACCGGGGAGCTGTTTTTT.

CDR3 in DNA: TGTGCCAGCAGCTCGAACAGGGCCTCTAGCACAGATACGCAGTATTTT. Its translation is CASSSNRASSTDTQYF. The chain combines TRBV7-2 with TRBJ2-3; perhaps TRBD1 as D (6 bases). The V end was cut by 4 bases, the J end by 0 bases, with 14 bases between. Germline assignment: CDR1 SGHTA and CDR2 FQGNSA. This CDR3 contains 16 residues. Full variable domain (missing parts from reference TRBV7-2 and TRBJ2-3): GAGVSQSPSNKVTEKGKDVELRCDPISGHTALYWYRQSLGQGLEFLIYFQGNSAPDKSGLPSDRFSAERTGGSVSTLTIQRTQQEDSAVYLCASSSNRASSTDTQYFGPGTRLTVL.